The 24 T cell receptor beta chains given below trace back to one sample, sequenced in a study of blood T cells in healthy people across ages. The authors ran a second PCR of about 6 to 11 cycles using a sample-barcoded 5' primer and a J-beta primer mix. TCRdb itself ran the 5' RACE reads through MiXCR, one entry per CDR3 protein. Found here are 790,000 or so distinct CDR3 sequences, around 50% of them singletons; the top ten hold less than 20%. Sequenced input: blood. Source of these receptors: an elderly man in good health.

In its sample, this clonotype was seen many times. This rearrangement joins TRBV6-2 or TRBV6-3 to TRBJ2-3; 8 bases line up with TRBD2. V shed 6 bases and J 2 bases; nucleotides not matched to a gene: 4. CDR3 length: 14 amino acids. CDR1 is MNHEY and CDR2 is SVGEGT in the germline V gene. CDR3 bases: TGTGCCAGCAGCGGGGGGGCCGCCACAGATACGCAGTATTTT. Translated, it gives CASSGGAATDTQYF.

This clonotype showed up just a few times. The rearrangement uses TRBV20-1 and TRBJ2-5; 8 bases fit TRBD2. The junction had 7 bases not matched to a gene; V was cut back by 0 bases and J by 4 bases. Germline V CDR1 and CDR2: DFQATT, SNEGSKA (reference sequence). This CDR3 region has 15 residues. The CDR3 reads CSARDPREARETQYF. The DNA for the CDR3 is TGCAGTGCTAGAGATCCGCGGGAGGCCCGAGAGACCCAGTACTTC.

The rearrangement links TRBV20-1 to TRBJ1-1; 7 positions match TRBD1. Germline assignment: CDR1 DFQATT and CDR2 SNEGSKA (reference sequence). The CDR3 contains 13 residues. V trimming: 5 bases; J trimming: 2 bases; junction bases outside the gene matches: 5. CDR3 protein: CSAEGQINTEAFF. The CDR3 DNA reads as TGCAGTGCTGAGGGACAGATTAACACTGAAGCTTTCTTT.

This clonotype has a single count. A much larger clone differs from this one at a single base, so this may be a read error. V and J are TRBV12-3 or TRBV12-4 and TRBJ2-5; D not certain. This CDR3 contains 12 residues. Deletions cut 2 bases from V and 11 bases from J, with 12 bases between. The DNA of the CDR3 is TGTGCCAGCAGTTTAAACCTCAATGAGCAGTACTTC. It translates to CASSLNLNEQYF.

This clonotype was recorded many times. Written as DNA, the CDR3 is TGTGCCAGCAGCTTAGCCGGACTAGCGGGAAATGAGCAGTTCTTC. Translated, it gives CASSLAGLAGNEQFF. V gene TRBV7-2 combines with J gene TRBJ2-1; 12 bases fit TRBD2. The CDR3 spans 15 residues. V lost 0 bases to trimming and J lost 7 bases; unmatched junction nucleotides: 1. CDR1 and CDR2 (germline): SGHTA, FQGNSA.

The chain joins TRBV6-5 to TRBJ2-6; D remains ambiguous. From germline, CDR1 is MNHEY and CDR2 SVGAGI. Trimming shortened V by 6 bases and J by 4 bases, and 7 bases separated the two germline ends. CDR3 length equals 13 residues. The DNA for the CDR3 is TGTGCCAGCAGGGCAGGAGGGGCCAACGTCCTGACTTTC. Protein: CASRAGGANVLTF.

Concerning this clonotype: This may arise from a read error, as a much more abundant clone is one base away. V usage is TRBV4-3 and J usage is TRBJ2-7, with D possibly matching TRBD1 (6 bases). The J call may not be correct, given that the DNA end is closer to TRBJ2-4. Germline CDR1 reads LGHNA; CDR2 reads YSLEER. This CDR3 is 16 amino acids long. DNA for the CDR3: TGCGCCAGCAGCCAAGATCCCAACGGCAGGGGCGGCATTCAGTACTTC. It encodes CASSQDPNGRGGIQYF.

CDR3 sequence (DNA): TGTGCCAGCAGCGTATGGGGGCAGCCCCAGCATTTT. Translating it yields CASSVWGQPQHF. The rearrangement uses TRBV3-1 and TRBJ1-5; D possibly corresponds to TRBD1 (5 bases). There are 12 residues in the CDR3. V lost 5 bases, J lost 7 bases, and 9 bases lay in between. Germline V gene lookup returns CDR1 LGHDT and CDR2 YNNKEL (reference sequence).

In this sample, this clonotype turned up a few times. The CDR3 here is CASSQDFVGWRNEQFF. CDR3 bases: TGCGCCAGCAGCCAAGATTTCGTCGGCTGGAGAAATGAGCAGTTCTTC. The J gene is TRBJ2-1, the V gene TRBV4-3; D ambiguous. CDR1 is LGHNA and CDR2 is YSLEER in the germline V gene. The ends were cut back, 0 bases at V and 7 bases at J, with 16 bases in the middle. CDR3 size: 16 residues.

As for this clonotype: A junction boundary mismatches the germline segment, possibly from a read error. The CDR3 DNA reads as TGCGCCAGCAGCTTGGACAGGAACGCCGGGGAGCTGTTTTTT. Amino acids: CASSLDRNAGELFF. The genes are TRBV5-1 and TRBJ2-2; possibly TRBD1 for D (5 bases). The CDR3 totals 14 residues. The germline V gene encodes CDR1 SGHRS and CDR2 YFSETQ.

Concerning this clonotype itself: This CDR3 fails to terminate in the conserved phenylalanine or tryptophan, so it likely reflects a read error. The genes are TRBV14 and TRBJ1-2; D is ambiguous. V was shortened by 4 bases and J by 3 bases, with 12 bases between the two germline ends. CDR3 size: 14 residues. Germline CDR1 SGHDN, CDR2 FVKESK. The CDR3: CASSLRVTDYGYTL. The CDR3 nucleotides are TGTGCCAGCAGCCTACGGGTGACGGACTATGGCTACACCTTA.

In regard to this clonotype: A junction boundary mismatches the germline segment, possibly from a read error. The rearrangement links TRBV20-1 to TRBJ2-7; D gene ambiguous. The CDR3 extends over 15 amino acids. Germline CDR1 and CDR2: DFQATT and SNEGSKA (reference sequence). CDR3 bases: TGCAGTGCTAGGCGTGACGACGAATTCTCCTACGAGCAGCACTTC. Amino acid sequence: CSARRDDEFSYEQHF.

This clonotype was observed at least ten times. The CDR3 bases are TGTGCCTGGAGTGTACAGGTCGGTAATGAGCAGTTCTTC. Translated, it gives CAWSVQVGNEQFF. The chain recombines TRBV30 with TRBJ2-1, with D tentatively TRBD1 (5 bases). Germline-derived CDR1 and CDR2 are GTSNPN and SVGIG (reference sequence). Trimming removed 0 bases from V and 7 bases from J, with 10 bases in between. This CDR3 region has 13 residues.

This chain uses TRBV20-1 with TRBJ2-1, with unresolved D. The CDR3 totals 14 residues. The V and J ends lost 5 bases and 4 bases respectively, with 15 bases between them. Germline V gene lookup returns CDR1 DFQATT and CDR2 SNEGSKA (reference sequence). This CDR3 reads CSARPQTAYNEQFF. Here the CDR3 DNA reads TGCAGTGCTCGACCCCAGACGGCTTACAATGAGCAGTTCTTC.

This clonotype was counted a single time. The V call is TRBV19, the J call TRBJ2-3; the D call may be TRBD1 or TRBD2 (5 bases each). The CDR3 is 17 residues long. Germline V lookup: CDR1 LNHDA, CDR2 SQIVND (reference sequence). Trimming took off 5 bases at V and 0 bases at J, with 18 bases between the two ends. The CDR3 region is CASSGRRGASSTDTQYF. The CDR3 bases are TGTGCCAGTAGTGGACGAAGGGGAGCATCTAGCACAGATACGCAGTATTTT.

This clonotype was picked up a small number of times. This chain's CDR3 is CSVPRTSGTYNEQFF. In nucleotides, the CDR3 is TGCAGCGTTCCCCGGACTAGCGGCACCTACAATGAGCAGTTCTTC. The chain uses TRBV29-1 and TRBJ2-1; 10 bases align to TRBD2. The germline gives CDR1 SQVTM, CDR2 ANQGSEA. The length of the CDR3 is 15 residues. With 5 bases clipped from V and 2 bases from J, the junction kept 6 bases outside the gene matches.

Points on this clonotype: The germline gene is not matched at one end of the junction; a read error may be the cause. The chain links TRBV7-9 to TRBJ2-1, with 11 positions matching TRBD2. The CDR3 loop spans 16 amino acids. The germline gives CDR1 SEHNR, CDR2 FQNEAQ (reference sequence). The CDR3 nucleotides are TGTGCCAACAGCTCCGAACTAGCGGGGGCCTACAATGAGCAGTTCTTC. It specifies CANSSELAGAYNEQFF.

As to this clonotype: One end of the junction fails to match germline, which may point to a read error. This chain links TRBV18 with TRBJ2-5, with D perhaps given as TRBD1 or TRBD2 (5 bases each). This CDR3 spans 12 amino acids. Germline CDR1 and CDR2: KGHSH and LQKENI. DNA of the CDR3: TGCGCCAGCGCACCAGGGTTGGGAGAGAAGTACTTC. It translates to CASAPGLGEKYF.

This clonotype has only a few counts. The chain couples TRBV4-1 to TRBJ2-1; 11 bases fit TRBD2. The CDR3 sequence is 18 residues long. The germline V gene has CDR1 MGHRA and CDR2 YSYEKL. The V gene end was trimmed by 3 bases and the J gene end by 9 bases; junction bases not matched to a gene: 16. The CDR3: CASSHMTPGTSGWFEQFF. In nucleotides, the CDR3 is TGCGCCAGCAGCCATATGACTCCCGGGACTAGCGGCTGGTTTGAGCAGTTCTTC.

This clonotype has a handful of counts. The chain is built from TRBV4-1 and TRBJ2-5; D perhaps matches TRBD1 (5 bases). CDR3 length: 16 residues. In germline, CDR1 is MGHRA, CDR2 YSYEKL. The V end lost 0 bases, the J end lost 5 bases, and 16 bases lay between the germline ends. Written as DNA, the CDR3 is TGCGCCAGCAGCCAAGAAAGTGAGACAGCAGGGGAGACCCAGTACTTC. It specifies CASSQESETAGETQYF.

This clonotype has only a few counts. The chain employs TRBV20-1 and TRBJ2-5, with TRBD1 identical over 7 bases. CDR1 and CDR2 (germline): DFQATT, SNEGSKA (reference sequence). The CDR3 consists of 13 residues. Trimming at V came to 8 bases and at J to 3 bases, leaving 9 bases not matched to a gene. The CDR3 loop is CSKTLDREETQYF. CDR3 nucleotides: TGCAGTAAGACACTTGACAGGGAAGAGACCCAGTACTTC.

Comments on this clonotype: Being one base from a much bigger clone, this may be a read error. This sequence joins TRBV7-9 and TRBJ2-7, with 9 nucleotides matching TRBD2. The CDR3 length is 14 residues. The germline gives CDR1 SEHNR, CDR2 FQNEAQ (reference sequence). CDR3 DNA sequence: TGTGCCAGCAGCTTAGCGGGACTAGCCTACAAGCAGTACTTC. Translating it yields CASSLAGLAYKQYF.

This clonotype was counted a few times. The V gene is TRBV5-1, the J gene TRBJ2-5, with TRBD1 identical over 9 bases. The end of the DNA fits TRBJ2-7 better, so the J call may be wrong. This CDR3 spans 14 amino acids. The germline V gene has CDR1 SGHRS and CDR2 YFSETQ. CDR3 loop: CASSRTGVGDEQYF. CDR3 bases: TGCGCCAGCAGTCGGACAGGGGTTGGCGACGAGCAGTACTTC.

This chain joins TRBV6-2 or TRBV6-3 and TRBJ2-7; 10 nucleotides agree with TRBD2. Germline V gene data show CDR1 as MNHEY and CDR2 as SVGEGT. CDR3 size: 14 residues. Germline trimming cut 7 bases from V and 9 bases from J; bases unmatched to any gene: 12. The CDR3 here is CASTMGLAPNLQYF. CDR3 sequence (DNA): TGTGCCAGCACCATGGGACTAGCGCCCAATCTGCAGTACTTC.